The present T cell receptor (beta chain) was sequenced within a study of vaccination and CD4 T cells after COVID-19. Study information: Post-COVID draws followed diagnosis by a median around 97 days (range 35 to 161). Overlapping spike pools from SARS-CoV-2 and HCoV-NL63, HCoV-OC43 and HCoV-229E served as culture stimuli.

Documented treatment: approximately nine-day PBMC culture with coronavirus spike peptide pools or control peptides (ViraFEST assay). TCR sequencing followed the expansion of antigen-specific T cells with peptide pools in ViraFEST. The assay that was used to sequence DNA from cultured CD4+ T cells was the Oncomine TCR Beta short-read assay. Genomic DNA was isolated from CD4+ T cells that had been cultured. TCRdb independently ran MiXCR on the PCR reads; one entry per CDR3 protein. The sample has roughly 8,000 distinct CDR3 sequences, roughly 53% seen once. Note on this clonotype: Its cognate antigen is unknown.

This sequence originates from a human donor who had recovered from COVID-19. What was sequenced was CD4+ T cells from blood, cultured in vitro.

This chain's CDR3 is CASSFYREAGELFF. CDR3 nucleotides: TGTGCCAGCAGCTTTTACAGGGAGGCCGGGGAGCTGTTTTTT. The chain employs TRBV11-3 and TRBJ2-2, with D perhaps being TRBD1 or TRBD2 (6 bases each). CDR3 length equals 14 residues. The germline gives CDR1 SGHNT, CDR2 YENEEA. Trimming pared 3 bases from V and 6 bases from J, leaving 11 bases between.